This T cell receptor (beta chain) is from a study of lymphopenia after photon versus proton radiotherapy. General observations from the study: Post-nadir diversity loss with photons came from oligoclonal expansion, particularly CD8+ Temra cells. Proton therapy kept repertoires fairly stable, unlike photons, which gained effector/memory cells.

As regards this clone: The target antigen is unknown.

TCRdb's copy holds only in-frame clones and misses some; the assay was immunoSEQ multiplex PCR. The table lists roughly 25,000 clones, 82% of them singletons. This CDR3 region has 15 residues. Germline V gene data show CDR1 as SGHRS and CDR2 as YFSETQ. J gave up 2 bases and V 3 bases, and 5 bases lay outside the gene matches. The origin of this receptor is a woman between 65 and 79 years old with pancreatic cancer. Sequenced material: peripheral blood, taken from a patient treated with proton-based radiotherapy. V is TRBV5-1 and J is TRBJ1-5, with 7 positions matching TRBD1. The CDR3 region has the DNA TGCGCCAGCAGCTCAGGGGGTTCGGGCAATCAGCCCCAGCATTTT. Translating it yields CASSSGGSGNQPQHF.